Described below is a single T cell receptor beta chain sequence and its context. Both iRepertoire HTBI primers and Arm-PCR of CDR3 regions were used to build the TCR beta libraries. TCRdb re-called the multiplex PCR reads with MiXCR, one entry per CDR3 protein. The sample contains some 370,000 distinct CDR3 sequences, roughly 20% of which appear only once. These data come from a study of regulatory T cells in long-lasting Graves disease. Time point defined: persistent/refractory GD, antithyroid drugs over 5 years with positive TRAb. There was RNA extracted from PBMCs, and the TCR library was made from it. A blood draw put 8.5 to 10 milliliters of peripheral blood into EDTA tubes. CDR3 length: 13 residues. Trimming removed 6 bases from V and 5 bases from J, with 13 bases in between. CDR1 is LNHDA and CDR2 is SQIVND in the germline V gene (reference sequence).

This TCR was sampled from a woman between 40 and 50 years old with Graves disease. The rearrangement links TRBV19 to TRBJ1-1; D gene ambiguous. This specimen was peripheral blood mononuclear cells (PBMCs), taken when the disease was refractory, from a patient treated with antithyroid drugs. This chain's CDR3 is CASSPRSGTEAFF. The DNA of the CDR3 is TGTGCCAGTAGCCCTCGGAGTGGGACTGAAGCTTTCTTT.